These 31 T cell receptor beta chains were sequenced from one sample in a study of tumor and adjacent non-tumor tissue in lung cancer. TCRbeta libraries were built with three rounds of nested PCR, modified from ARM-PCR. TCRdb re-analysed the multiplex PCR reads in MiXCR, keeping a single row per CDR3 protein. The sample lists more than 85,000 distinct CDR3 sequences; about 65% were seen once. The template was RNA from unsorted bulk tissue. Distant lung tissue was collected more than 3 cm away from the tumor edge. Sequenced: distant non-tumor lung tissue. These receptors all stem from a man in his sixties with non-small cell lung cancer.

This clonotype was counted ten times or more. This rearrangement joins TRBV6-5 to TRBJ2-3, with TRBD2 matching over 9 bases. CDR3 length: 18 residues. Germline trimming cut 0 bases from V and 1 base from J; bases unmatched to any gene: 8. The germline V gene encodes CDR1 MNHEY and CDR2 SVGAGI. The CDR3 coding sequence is TGTGCCAGCAGTTACTCTCTCTGGGCGGGAGGGCGCACAGATACGCAGTATTTT. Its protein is CASSYSLWAGGRTDTQYF.

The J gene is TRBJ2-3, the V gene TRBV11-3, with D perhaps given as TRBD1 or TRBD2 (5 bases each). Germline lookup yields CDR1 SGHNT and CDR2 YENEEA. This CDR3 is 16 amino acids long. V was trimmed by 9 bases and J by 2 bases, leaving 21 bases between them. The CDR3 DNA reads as TGTGCCAGTAGACCGAGGGGTGGGTCTAACACAGATACGCAGTATTTT. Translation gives CASRPRGGSNTDTQYF.

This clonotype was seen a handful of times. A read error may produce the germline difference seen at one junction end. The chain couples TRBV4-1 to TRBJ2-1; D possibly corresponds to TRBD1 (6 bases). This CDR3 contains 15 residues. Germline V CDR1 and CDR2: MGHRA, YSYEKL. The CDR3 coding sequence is TGCGCCAACAGCCAAGAGGACAGCACCTACAATGAGCAGTTTTTC. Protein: CANSQEDSTYNEQFF.

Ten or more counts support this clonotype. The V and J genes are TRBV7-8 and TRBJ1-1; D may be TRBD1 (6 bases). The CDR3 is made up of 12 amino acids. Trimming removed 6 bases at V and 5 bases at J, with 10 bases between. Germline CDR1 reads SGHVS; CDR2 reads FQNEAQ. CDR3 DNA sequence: TGTGCCAGCAGTCGAGACAGGACTGAAGCTTTCTTT. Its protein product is CASSRDRTEAFF.

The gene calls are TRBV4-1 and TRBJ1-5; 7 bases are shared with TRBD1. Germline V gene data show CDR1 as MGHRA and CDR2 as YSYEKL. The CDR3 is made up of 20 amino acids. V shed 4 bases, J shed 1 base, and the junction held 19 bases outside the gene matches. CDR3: CASSLRWSPGGALSNQPQHF. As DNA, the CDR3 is TGCGCCAGCAGCCTTAGATGGAGCCCAGGGGGGGCCTTAAGCAATCAGCCCCAGCATTTT.

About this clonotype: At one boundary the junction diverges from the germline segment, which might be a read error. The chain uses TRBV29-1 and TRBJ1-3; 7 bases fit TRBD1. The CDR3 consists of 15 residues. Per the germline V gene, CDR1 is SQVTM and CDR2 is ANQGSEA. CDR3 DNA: TGCAGCGTTCGAGCGGGACAGCACTCTGGAAACACTACATGTTTT. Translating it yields CSVRAGQHSGNTTCF.

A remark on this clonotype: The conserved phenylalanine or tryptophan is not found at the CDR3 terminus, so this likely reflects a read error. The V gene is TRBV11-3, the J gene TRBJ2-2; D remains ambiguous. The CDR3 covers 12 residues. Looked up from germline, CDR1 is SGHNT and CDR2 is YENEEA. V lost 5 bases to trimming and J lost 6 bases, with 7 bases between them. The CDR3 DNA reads TGTGCCAGCAGCGAACAAGCCGGGGAGCTGTTTTCT. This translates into CASSEQAGELFS.

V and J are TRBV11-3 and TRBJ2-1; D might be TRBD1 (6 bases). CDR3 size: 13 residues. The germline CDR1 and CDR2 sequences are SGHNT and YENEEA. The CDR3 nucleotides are TGTACAAGCAGCTTAGAGAGGGGGTATGAGCAGTTCTTC. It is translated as CTSSLERGYEQFF.

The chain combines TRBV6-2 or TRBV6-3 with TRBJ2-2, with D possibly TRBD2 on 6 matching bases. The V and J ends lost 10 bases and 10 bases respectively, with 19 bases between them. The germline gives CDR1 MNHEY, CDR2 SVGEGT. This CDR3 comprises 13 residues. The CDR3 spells CANSDPERAELFF. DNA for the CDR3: TGTGCCAACAGCGACCCAGAGCGGGCGGAGCTGTTTTTT.

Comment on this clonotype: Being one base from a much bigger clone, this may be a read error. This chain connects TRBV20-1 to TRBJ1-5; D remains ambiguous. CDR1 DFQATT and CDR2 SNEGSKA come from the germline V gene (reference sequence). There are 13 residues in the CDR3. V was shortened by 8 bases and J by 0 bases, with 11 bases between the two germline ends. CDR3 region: CSTALGSNQPQHF. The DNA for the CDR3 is TGCAGTACGGCTTTAGGTAGCAATCAGCCCCAGCATTTT.

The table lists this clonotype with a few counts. Here the CDR3 DNA reads TGTGCCAGCAGCCTCGGTACTAGCGGGATCTACGAGCAGTACTTC. Protein sequence: CASSLGTSGIYEQYF. This chain joins TRBV28 and TRBJ2-7, with 10 bases that match TRBD2. Germline V gene sequence: CDR1 MDHEN, CDR2 SYDVKM. This CDR3 contains 15 residues. Trimming removed 6 bases from V and 3 bases from J; junction bases left unmatched: 8. The full variable domain, completed using reference TRBV28 and TRBJ2-7, is DVKVTQSSRYLVKRTGEKVFLECVQDMDHENMFWYRQDPGLGLRLIYFSYDVKMKEKGDIPEGYSVSREKKERFSLILESASTNQTSMYLCASSLGTSGIYEQYFGPGTRLTVT.

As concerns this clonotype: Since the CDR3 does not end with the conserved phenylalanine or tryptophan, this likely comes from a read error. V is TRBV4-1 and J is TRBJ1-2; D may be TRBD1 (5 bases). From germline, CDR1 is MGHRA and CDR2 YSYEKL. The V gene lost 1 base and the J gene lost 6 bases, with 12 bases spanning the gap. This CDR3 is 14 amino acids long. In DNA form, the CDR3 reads TGCGCCAGCAGCCAAGGGCAGACAGACAATGGCTACACCCTC. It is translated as CASSQGQTDNGYTL.

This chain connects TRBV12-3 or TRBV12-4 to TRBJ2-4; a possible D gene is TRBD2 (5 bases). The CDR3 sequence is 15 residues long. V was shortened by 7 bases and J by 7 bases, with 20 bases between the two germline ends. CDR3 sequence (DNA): TGTGCCAGCAATCAGAAAGTCAGCAGGAGGAACATTCAGTACTTC. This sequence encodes CASNQKVSRRNIQYF.

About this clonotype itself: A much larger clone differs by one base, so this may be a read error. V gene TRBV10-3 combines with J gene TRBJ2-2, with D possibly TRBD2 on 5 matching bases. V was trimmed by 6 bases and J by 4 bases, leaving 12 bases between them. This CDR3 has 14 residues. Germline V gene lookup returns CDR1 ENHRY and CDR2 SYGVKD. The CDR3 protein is CAIRFSTSTGELFF. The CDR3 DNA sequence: TGTGCCATCAGGTTCTCCACTAGCACCGGGGAGCTGTTTTTT.

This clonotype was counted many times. The CDR3 loop reads CASSQTGPSYEQYF. CDR3 nucleotides: TGTGCCAGCAGCCAGACAGGACCCTCCTACGAGCAGTACTTC. The J gene is TRBJ2-7, the V gene TRBV6-5; a possible D gene is TRBD1 (6 bases). This CDR3 has 14 amino acids. Germline V CDR1 and CDR2: MNHEY, SVGAGI. V was clipped by 6 bases and J by 0 bases, with 12 bases between them.

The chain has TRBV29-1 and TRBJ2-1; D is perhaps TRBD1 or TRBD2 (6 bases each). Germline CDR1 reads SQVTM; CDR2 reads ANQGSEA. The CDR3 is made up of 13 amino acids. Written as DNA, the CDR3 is TGCAGTGCGCAAAGGGGGGTGAGTAATGAGCAGTTCTTC. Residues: CSAQRGVSNEQFF.

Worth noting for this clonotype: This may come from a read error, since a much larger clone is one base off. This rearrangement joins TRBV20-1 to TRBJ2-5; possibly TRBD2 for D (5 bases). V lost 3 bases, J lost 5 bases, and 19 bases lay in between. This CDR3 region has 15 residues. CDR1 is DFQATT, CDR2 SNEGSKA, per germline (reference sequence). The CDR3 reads CSASGPKLEIETQYF. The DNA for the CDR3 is TGCAGTGCTAGCGGACCCAAACTAGAGATCGAGACCCAGTACTTC.

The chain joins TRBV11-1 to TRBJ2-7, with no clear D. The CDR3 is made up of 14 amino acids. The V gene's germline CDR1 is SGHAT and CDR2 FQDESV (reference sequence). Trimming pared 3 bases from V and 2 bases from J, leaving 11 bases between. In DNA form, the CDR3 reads TGTGCCAGCAGCTTTCCCTTCGACGCCTACGAGCAGTACTTC. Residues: CASSFPFDAYEQYF.

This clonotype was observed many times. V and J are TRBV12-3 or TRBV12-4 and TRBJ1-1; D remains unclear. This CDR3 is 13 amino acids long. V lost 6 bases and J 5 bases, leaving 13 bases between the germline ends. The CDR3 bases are TGTGCCAGCAGCCTATCGAGGAGAACTGAAGCTTTCTTT. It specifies CASSLSRRTEAFF.

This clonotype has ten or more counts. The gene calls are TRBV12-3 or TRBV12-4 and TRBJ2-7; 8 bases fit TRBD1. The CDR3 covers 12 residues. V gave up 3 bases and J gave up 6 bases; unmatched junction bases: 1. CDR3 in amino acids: CASSFRGPEQYF. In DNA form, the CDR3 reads TGTGCCAGCAGTTTCAGGGGGCCCGAGCAGTACTTC.

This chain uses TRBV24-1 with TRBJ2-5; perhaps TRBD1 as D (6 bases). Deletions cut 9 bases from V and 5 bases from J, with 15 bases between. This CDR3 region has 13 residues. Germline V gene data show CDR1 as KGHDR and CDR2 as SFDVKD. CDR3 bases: TGTGCCACCTCCCCCAGGGGTGTGGAGACCCAGTACTTC. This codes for CATSPRGVETQYF.

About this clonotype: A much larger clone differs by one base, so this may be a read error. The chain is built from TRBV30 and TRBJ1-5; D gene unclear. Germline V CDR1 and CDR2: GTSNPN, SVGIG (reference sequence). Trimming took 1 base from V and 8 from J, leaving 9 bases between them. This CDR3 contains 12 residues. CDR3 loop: CAWSGLGKPQHF. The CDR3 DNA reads TGTGCCTGGAGTGGGCTCGGTAAGCCCCAGCATTTT.

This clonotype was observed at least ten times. Here the CDR3 reads CASRLQGAGEKLFF. The CDR3 region has the DNA TGCGCCAGCAGATTACAGGGGGCTGGGGAAAAACTGTTTTTT. The rearrangement links TRBV10-2 to TRBJ1-4; the match to TRBD1 covers 9 bases. The CDR3 sequence is 14 residues long. CDR1 is WSHSY, CDR2 SAAADI, per germline. The trim removed 6 bases at V and 8 bases at J, leaving 7 bases unmatched.

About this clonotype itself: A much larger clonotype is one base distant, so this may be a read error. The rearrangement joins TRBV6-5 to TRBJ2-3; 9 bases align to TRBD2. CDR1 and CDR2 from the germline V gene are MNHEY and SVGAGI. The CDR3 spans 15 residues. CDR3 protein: CVSSYSGGRADTQYF. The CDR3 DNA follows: TGTGTCAGCAGTTACAGTGGCGGGAGGGCAGATACGCAGTATTTT.

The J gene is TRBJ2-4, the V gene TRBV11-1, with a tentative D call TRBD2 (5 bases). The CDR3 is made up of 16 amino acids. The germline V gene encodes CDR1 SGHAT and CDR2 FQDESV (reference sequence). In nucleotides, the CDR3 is TGTGTCAACAGCTTAGACCTAGTGGGAGTGGGGAACATTCAGTACTTC. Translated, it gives CVNSLDLVGVGNIQYF.

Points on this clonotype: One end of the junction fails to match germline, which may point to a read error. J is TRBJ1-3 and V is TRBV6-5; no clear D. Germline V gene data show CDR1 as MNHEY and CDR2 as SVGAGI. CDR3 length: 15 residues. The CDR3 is CANSYSILTGSTIYF. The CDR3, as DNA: TGTGCCAACAGTTACTCGATTTTGACTGGAAGCACCATATATTTT.

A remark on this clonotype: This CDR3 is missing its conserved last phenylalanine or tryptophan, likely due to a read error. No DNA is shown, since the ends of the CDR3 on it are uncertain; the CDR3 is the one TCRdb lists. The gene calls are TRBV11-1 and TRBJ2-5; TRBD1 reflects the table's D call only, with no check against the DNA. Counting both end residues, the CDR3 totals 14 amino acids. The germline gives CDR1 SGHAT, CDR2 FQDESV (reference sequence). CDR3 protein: CASSSDTYQETQNL.

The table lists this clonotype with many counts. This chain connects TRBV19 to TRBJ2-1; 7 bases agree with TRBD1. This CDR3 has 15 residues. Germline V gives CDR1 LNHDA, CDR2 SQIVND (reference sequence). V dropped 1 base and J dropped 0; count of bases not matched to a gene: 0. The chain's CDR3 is CASSIGDSSYNEQFF. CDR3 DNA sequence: TGTGCCAGTAGTATAGGGGACAGCTCCTACAATGAGCAGTTCTTC.

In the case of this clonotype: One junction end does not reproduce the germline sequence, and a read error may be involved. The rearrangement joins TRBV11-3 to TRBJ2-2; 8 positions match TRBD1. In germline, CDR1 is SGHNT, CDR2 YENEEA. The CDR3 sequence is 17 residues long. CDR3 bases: TGTGCCAGCAGTTTCCCCAGGGGGCCCACTACAACCGGGGAGCCGTTTTTT. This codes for CASSFPRGPTTTGEPFF.

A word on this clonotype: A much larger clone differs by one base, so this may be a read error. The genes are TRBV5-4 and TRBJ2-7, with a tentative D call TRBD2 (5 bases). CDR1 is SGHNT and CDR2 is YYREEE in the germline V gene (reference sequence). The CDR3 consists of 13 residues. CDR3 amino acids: CSSSLGVGYEQYF. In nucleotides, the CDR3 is TGTTCCAGCAGCTTGGGAGTGGGATACGAGCAGTACTTC.

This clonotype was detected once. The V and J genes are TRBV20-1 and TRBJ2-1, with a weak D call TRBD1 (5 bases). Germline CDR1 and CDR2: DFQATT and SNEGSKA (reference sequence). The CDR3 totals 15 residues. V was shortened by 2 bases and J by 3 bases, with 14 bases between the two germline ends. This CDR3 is CSARTERGFYNEQFF. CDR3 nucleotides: TGCAGTGCTAGAACCGAAAGGGGCTTCTACAATGAGCAGTTCTTC.